These T cell receptor beta chains were read from a single sample in a study of T cell repertoires in cytomegalovirus infection. No antigen has been identified for these receptors. MiXCR, applied by TCRdb to the reads, yields one record per CDR3 protein. The sample includes about 310,000 distinct CDR3 sequences, just under 25% of them seen just once. The material was cultured PBMCs, obtained from culture after CMV antigen stimulation. Source of these receptors: a human donor in good health (CMV status not recorded). Some clones in this sample may be carry-over from other donors' samples. Both conserved end residues are part of each CDR3.

v_call	j_call	cdr3_aa
TRBV7-9	TRBJ2-5	CASTLGVAGVPQETQYF
TRBV7-9	TRBJ1-2	CASSATTGLTPNYGYTF
TRBV7-9	TRBJ2-1	CASSFVGQGEQFF
TRBV20-1	TRBJ2-1	CSALWIGNEQFF
TRBV29-1	TRBJ1-5	CSGKAPNQPQHF
TRBV29-1	TRBJ2-3	CSVEISADTQYF
TRBV28	TRBJ2-4	CATSWGIAKNIQYF
TRBV28	TRBJ2-2	CATLGSTSGRARVTGELFF
TRBV6-2/TRBV6-3	TRBJ2-5	CASSYSAGAPVQETQYF
TRBV6-2/TRBV6-3	TRBJ1-1	CASVSPKGTEAFF
TRBV27	TRBJ2-1	CASTSGGSKVVNEQFF
TRBV10-3	TRBJ2-7	CARQTSGYEQYF
TRBV28	TRBJ2-1	CASSQSRDWFDEQFF
TRBV10-3	TRBJ1-1	CAIIPGGSTEAFF
TRBV24-1	TRBJ2-1	CATGYSYNEQFF
TRBV7-2	TRBJ2-3	CASSLGPSGSGTQYF
TRBV5-4	TRBJ2-5	CASSWGLAGEETQYF
TRBV12-3/TRBV12-4	TRBJ2-5	CASSWGYEETQYF
TRBV6-2/TRBV6-3	TRBJ1-1	CASSTEGTEAFF
TRBV7-9	TRBJ1-5	CASSSTGENPPQHF
TRBV19	TRBJ2-2	CASSRGIWEIVFGDTGELFF
TRBV7-9	TRBJ2-5	CASSTGGGETQYF
TRBV11-3	TRBJ1-1	CASSSNNRGAFF
TRBV7-2	TRBJ2-7	CASSLDLVAGAYEQYF
TRBV7-8	TRBJ2-5	CASSRTSGVETQYF
TRBV4-2	TRBJ2-7	CASSQVPSGRAYEQYF
TRBV11-2	TRBJ2-1	CASSFLAGGPLDNEQFF
TRBV6-2/TRBV6-3	TRBJ1-1	CASISAGTVNEGTEAFF
TRBV4-1	TRBJ1-2	CASRGQGYGYTF
TRBV7-2	TRBJ2-6	CASSSRQGGANVLTF
TRBV7-9	TRBJ2-3	CASSFRTGVDTQYF
TRBV12-3/TRBV12-4	TRBJ1-1	CASSLQGALAEAFF
TRBV6-2/TRBV6-3	TRBJ2-5	CASLSGRAGETQYF
TRBV7-9	TRBJ1-1	CASSLAYDTEAFF
TRBV30	TRBJ1-6	CAWSQRDSPLHF
TRBV6-6	TRBJ2-1	CASSYPGTGNYNEQFF
TRBV3-1	TRBJ2-1	CASSPEGAGVNNEQFF
TRBV7-2	TRBJ2-1	CASSNQAGGLNNEQFF
TRBV7-9	TRBJ1-2	CASSPNRAGASGYTF
TRBV18	TRBJ2-1	CASSEGESEQFF
TRBV19	TRBJ1-5	CASTTYSNQPQHF
TRBV27	TRBJ1-2	CASSLRVREGGYTF
TRBV6-2/TRBV6-3	TRBJ1-1	CASSTRQSMNTEAFF
TRBV7-9	TRBJ1-2	CASSSNTLGSYTF
TRBV4-1	TRBJ2-1	CASSPDLAVTRNEQFF
TRBV18	TRBJ2-3	CASSPRPGSTDTQYF
TRBV28	TRBJ1-4	CASNTDSFEKLFF
TRBV7-7	TRBJ2-1	CASSPQGFSYNEQFF
TRBV28	TRBJ1-5	CASTPLTNQPQHF
TRBV27	TRBJ1-2	CASPKPNYGYTF
TRBV7-2	TRBJ1-5	CASSLEPSRQPQHF
TRBV7-9	TRBJ2-5	CASSSGGKMAQYF
TRBV27	TRBJ2-3	CASSYFRREESTDTQYF